This T cell receptor (beta chain) was captured in a study of metastatic and nonmetastatic thyroid tumors. Study summary: Repertoires were compared across blood and tumor or nodule tissue from malignant and benign thyroid patients. General study points: Relative to benign nodules, malignant thyroid tumors were reportedly characterized by significantly elevated TCR beta diversity in blood and tumor.

V was cut by 0 bases and J by 0 bases, with 9 bases left in between. The CDR3 has 15 residues. Germline V lookup: CDR1 SQVTM, CDR2 ANQGSEA. TCRdb re-processed the PCR reads through MiXCR. Of 53,000 or so clones in the sample, 20% to 25% were seen once. This clone was picked up many times. Its specificity is unknown. Patients underwent thyroid surgery, and none had received any treatment before it. The sample consisted of blood. This clonotype was obtained from a female donor with papillary thyroid cancer or a benign thyroid nodule (not recorded which). Some clones in this sample may be carry-over from other donors' samples. V and J are TRBV29-1 and TRBJ2-1; D could derive from TRBD1 or TRBD2 (5 bases each). The CDR3 bases are TGCAGCGTTGAAGAGAGGGGATTCTCCTACAATGAGCAGTTCTTC. Encoded protein: CSVEERGFSYNEQFF.